This T cell receptor beta chain derives from a study of human T cells and chemical hapten exposure. Indicated time point: patch test 1, 2 weeks after DPC sensitization. Treatment meaning: therapeutic diphenylcyclopropenone sensitization with weekly scalp DPC. The germline V and J ends were trimmed by 4 bases and 1 base, with 11 bases remaining between them. The CDR3 is 15 residues long. In germline, CDR1 is SGHRS, CDR2 YFSETQ. TCRdb reprocessed the RACE reads with MiXCR, giving one entry per CDR3 protein. There are under 200,000 distinct CDR3 sequences in the sample; approximately 14% occur only once, and 1.5% to 2% lies in the top ten. This clonotype was counted a few times.

V is TRBV5-1 and J is TRBJ1-4; D may be TRBD1 (5 bases). The clonotype comes from a woman younger than 45 with alopecia areata. Some clones in this sample may be carry-over from other donors' samples. This material consisted of whole blood, taken in connection with sensitization to the hapten diphenylcyclopropenone (DPC). This CDR3 reads CASSHRDGTNEKLFF. The CDR3 DNA sequence: TGCGCCAGCAGCCACCGGGACGGAACTAATGAAAAACTGTTTTTT.